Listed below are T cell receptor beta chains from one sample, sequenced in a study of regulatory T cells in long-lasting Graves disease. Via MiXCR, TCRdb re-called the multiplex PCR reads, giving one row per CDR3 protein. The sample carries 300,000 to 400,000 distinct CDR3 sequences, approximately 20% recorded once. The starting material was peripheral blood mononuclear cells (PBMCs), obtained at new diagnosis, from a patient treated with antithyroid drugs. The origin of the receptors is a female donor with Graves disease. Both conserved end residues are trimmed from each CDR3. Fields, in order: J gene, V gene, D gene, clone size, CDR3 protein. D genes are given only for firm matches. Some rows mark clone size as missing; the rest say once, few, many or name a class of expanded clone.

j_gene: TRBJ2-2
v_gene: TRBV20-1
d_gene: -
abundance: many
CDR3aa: SARGAGRVSTGELF

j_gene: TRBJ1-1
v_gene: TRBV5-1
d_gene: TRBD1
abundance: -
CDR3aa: ASSLDPGGSTEAF

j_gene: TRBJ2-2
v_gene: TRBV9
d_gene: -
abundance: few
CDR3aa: ASSPSGVGELF

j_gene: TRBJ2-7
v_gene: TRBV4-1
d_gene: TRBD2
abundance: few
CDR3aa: ASSQVDGRAATYEQY

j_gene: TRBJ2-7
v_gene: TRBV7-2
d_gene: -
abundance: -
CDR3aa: ASSLTTYEQY

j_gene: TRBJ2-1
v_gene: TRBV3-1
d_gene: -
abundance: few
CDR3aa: ASSQEVATREQF

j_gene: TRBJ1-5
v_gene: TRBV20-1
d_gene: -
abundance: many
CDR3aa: SASRSPAGSNQPQH

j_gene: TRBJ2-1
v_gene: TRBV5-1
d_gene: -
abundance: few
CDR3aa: ASSSGQYNEQF

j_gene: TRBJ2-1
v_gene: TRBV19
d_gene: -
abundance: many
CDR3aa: ASSINFGGSYNEQF

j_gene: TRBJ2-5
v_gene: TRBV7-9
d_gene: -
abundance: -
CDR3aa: ASSFSLGEETQY

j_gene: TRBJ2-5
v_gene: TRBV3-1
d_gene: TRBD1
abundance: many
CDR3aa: ASSQDWDSQETQY

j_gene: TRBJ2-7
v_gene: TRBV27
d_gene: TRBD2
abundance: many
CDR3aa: ASSLTGTRAYEQY

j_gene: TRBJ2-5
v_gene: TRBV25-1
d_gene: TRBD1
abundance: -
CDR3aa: ASSAWDRGKQETQY

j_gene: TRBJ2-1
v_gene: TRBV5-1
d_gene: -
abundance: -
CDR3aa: ASSIGSQLTYNEQF

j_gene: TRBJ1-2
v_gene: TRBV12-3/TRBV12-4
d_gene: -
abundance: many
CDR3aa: ASSPTDNYGYT

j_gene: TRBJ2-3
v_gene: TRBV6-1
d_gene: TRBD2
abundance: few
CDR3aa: ASSGTSGQNTQY

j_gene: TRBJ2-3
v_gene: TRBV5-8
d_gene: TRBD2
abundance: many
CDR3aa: ASSRTSGRGRPDTQY

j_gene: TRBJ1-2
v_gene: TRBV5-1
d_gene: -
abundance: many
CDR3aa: ASRFDGNYGYT

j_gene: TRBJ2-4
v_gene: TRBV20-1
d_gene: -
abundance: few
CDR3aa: SARTGLTQINIQY

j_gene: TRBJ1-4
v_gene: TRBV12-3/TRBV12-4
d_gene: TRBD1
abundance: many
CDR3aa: ATLRTGGREKLF

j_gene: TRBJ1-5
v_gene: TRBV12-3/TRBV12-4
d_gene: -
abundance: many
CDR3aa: ASSLAENQPQH

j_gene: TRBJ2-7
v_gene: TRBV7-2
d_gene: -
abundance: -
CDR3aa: ASSLSRGDEQY

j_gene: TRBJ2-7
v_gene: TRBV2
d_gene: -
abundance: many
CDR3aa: ASSPGTWGSNYEQY

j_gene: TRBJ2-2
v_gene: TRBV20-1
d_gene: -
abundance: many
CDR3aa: SARDPLRANTGELF

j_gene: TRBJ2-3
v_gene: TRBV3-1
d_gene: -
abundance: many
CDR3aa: ASSHPTDTQY

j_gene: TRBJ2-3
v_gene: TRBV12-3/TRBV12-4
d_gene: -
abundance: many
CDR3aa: ASTYRVRTDTQY

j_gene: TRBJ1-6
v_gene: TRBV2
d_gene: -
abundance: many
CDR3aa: ASSRSTPSYNSPLH

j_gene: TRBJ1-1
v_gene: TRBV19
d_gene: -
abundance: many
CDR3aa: ASSMAGGGLGDTEAF

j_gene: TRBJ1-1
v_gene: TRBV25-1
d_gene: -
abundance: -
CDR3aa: ASSEFAHGEAF

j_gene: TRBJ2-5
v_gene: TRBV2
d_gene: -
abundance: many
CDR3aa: ASSEAGIQETQY

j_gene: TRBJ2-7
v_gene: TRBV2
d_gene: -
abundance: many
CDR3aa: ASSSNYEQY

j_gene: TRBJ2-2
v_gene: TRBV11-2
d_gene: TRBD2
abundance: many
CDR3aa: ASSNLAGVGTGELF

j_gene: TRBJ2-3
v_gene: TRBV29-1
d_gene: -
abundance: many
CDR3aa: SVEEVGVELVVTQY

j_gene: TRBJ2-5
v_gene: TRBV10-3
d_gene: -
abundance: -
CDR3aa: AISGAGQRETQY

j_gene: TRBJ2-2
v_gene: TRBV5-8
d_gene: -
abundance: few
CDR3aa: ASSLNQGWSGTGELF

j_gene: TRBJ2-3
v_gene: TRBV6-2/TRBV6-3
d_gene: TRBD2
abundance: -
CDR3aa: ASKEVLAGNTDTQY